Below, 6 T cell receptor beta chains from the same sample are listed, as sequenced in a study of tumor-infiltrating lymphocytes in primary liver carcinoma. A constant-region primer primed TCR beta cDNA synthesis from roughly 510 ng of total RNA. Three-round nested multiplex PCR performed with slightly modified ARM-PCR produced the TCR beta libraries. It was with TRBV1-TRBV30 forward primers and a C-beta reverse primer that the first two PCR rounds were run, at approximately 9 cycles each. TCRdb analysed the multiplex PCR reads with MiXCR anew, one entry per CDR3 protein. The table has fewer than 350,000 distinct CDR3 sequences, 65% seen once; the top ten hold roughly 9%. Germline DNA was extracted alongside blood RNA, which was obtained from unsorted whole blood. Specimen: peripheral blood. These receptor sequences come from a man aged 35 to 55 with primary liver carcinoma and hepatitis B virus infection.

On this clonotype itself: This may stem from a read error, because a much larger clone lies one nucleotide away. This chain links TRBV6-2 or TRBV6-3 with TRBJ1-5; D unresolved. The germline CDR1 and CDR2 sequences are MNHEY and SVGEGT. CDR3 length equals 16 residues. As DNA, the CDR3 is TGTGCCAGCGAATCAGACCAGGACTCTAGCAATCAGCCCCAGCGTTTT. It translates to CASESDQDSSNQPQRF.

As for this clonotype: A much larger clone differs from this one at a single base, so this may be a read error. The chain uses TRBV12-3 or TRBV12-4 and TRBJ2-5; 8 bases agree with TRBD1. V gave up 6 bases and J gave up 8 bases; unmatched junction bases: 14. The CDR3 totals 15 residues. CDR3 sequence: CASSSQRTGHLTQYF. The CDR3 coding sequence is TGTGCCAGCAGCAGTCAAAGGACAGGGCACCTTACCCAGTACTTC.

As regards this clonotype: A much larger clone differs by one base, so this may be a read error. This sequence joins TRBV28 and TRBJ1-2; D not certain. Germline V gene sequence: CDR1 MDHEN, CDR2 SYDVKM. CDR3 size: 13 residues. The CDR3 DNA follows: TGTGCCAGCAATTTAATGGTCAGCTATGGCTACACCTTC. It yields the protein CASNLMVSYGYTF.

This clonotype was detected only a few times. V gene TRBV11-2 combines with J gene TRBJ2-3; D call uncertain. The CDR3 runs 12 residues. The V end was cut by 4 bases, the J end by 3 bases, with 5 bases between. The germline gives CDR1 SGHAT, CDR2 FQNNGV. The CDR3 protein is CASSWTTDTQYF. CDR3 bases: TGTGCCAGCAGCTGGACGACAGATACGCAGTATTTT.

The chain couples TRBV11-1 to TRBJ2-1; no definite D call. The germline V gene encodes CDR1 SGHAT and CDR2 FQDESV (reference sequence). This CDR3 region has 16 residues. V lost 5 bases to trimming and J lost 3 bases, with 17 bases between them. As DNA, the CDR3 is TGTGCCAGCAGCCTGACATGGAGTAGCTTCTACAATGAGCAGTTCTTC. It codes for CASSLTWSSFYNEQFF.

In its sample, this clonotype was seen once. The chain recombines TRBV11-3 with TRBJ2-5; tentatively, D is TRBD2 (6 bases). V lost 11 bases to trimming and J lost 1 base, with 17 bases between them. The germline CDR1 and CDR2 sequences are SGHNT and YENEEA. The CDR3 contains 14 residues. CDR3 sequence (DNA): TGTGCCGGCAACTATGGGGGACTCCAAGAGACCCAGTACTTC. Amino acids: CAGNYGGLQETQYF.